Listed below are T cell receptor beta chains from one sample, sequenced in a study of cytomegalovirus exposure and HLA in healthy donors. The protocol was immunoSEQ multiplex PCR, while the TCRdb copy is restricted to in-frame clones and leaves out a portion. Among roughly 99,000 clones listed, around 85% were seen once. The sequencing input was PBMCs. The receptors originated from a man aged 25-45 years in good health and CMV-seronegative. The CDR3 runs from the conserved cysteine through the conserved F or W. Fields, in order: V gene, J gene, clone size, CDR3 protein. The size field is filled for only some rows; it gives once, few, many or a size class.

>TRBV9|TRBJ2-7|.
CASSAFSGGGYEQYF
>TRBV6-5|TRBJ2-5|.
CASSYTRGIRQETQYF
>TRBV18|TRBJ2-7|.
CASSPLGVSYEQYF
>TRBV2|TRBJ1-4|few
CASSENRDNEKLFF
>TRBV2|TRBJ2-5|.
CASKGTSGQETQYF
>TRBV6-5|TRBJ2-1|once
CASSQVRNNEQFF
>TRBV7-8|TRBJ2-1|.
CASSLMGGGANEQFF
>TRBV4-1|TRBJ1-1|.
CASSRPTGGTEAFF
>TRBV4-2|TRBJ2-1|.
CASSRAGGLSLYNEQFF
>TRBV4-1|TRBJ1-5|.
CASSRGTGEFGNQPQHF
>TRBV6-5|TRBJ1-1|.
CASSRTVNTEAFF
>TRBV6-1|TRBJ2-1|.
CASSGSREAGGNEQFF
>TRBV5-8|TRBJ2-1|.
CASSWDRTGPYNEQFF
>TRBV7-2|TRBJ1-5|.
CASSTRDRGQPQHF
>TRBV11-2|TRBJ2-4|.
CASRIIRGAKNIQYF
>TRBV2|TRBJ2-7|.
CASRGAGGTYEQYF
>TRBV5-6|TRBJ2-7|.
CASSPLFGGAYEQYF
>TRBV6-1|TRBJ1-5|.
CASSAYRTNQPQHF
>TRBV9|TRBJ2-7|.
CASSLGGEGAYEQYF
>TRBV2|TRBJ2-7|.
CASRQDSGAMPRQYF
>TRBV28|TRBJ2-7|.
CGCGTYEQYF
>TRBV29-1|TRBJ2-3|.
CSVESTNTDTQYF
>TRBV7-9|TRBJ2-7|.
CASSHNWGQKSYEQYF
>TRBV10-2|TRBJ2-7|once
CATTPGGSLYEQYF
>TRBV7-8|TRBJ1-2|.
CASSLTSSGNYGYTF
>TRBV4-1|TRBJ2-3|.
CASSPMEDTQYF
>TRBV10-3|TRBJ2-7|.
CAISAGTGGGYEQYF
>TRBV4-2|TRBJ2-1|.
CASSQVNGYNEQFF
>TRBV6-1|TRBJ1-4|.
CASSRQGYEKLFF
>TRBV5-6|TRBJ2-7|.
CASSSDRGPRYEQYF
>TRBV7-9|TRBJ1-4|.
CASSPEAATNEKLFF
>TRBV7-6|TRBJ2-2|.
CAVQRATGELFF
>TRBV28|TRBJ1-2|.
CASSYGQGMDGYTF
>TRBV4-1|TRBJ2-7|.
CASSPGTSGGFSF
>TRBV11-3|TRBJ2-5|.
CASSSERETQYF
>TRBV10-3|TRBJ1-6|few
CAISDGRTSSYNSPLHF
>TRBV28|TRBJ1-4|.
CASEGGANEKLFF
>TRBV9|TRBJ1-1|.
CASSVGGRNTEAFF
>TRBV7-8|TRBJ2-1|.
CASSPDRGQNEQFF
>TRBV5-4|TRBJ2-3|.
CASSPYSTDTQYF
>TRBV10-1|TRBJ2-3|.
CASSEASGGGEGDTQYF
>TRBV2|TRBJ1-5|.
CASHYLSNQPQHF
>TRBV5-1|TRBJ1-1|.
CASSPRPGGGPGTEAFF
>TRBV27|TRBJ2-3|.
CASSPSTDTQYF
>TRBV11-2|TRBJ2-3|.
CASSSGGLGLTDTQYF
>TRBV5-1|TRBJ2-1|few
CASSSRLSSYNEQFF
>TRBV30|TRBJ1-1|.
CAWSVQGARAFF
>TRBV7-9|TRBJ2-7|.
CASSLVSGVASYEQYF
>TRBV30|TRBJ2-7|.
CAWSSIAWGPWGQGLYEQYF
>TRBV5-1|TRBJ1-1|.
CASSRTGAIEAFF
>TRBV7-8|TRBJ2-7|.
CASSLIGQGAYEQYF
>TRBV6-5|TRBJ2-3|.
CASSRRGGGTDTQYF
>TRBV9|TRBJ2-5|.
CASKRRRLAGGTETQYF
>TRBV2|TRBJ2-5|.
CASSAGGRQETQYF
>TRBV15|TRBJ2-7|.
CATSSVRSDEQYF
>TRBV30|TRBJ1-6|few
CAWSVRRTGGQESPLHF